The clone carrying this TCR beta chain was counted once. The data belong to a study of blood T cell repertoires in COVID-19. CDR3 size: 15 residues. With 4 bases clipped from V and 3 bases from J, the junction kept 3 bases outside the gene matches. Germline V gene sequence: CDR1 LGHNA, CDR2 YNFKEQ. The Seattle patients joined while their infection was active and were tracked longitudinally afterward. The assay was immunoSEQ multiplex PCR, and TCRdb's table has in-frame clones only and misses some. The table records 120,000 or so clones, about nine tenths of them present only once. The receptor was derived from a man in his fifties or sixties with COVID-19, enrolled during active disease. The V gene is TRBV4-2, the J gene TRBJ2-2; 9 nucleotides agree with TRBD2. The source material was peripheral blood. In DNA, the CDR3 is TGTGCCAGCAGCCGACGACTAGCGGACACCGGGGAGCTGTTTTTT. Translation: CASSRRLADTGELFF.